The TCR beta chain described here comes from a study of blood T cell repertoires in COVID-19. Overall study context: COVID-19 samples from acute and convalescent phases originated in the United States, Italy and Spain. From T cells, B-cell-depleted T cells, or PBMCs came the material, which was cDNA or gDNA.

CDR1 and CDR2 from the germline V gene are MNHEY and SVGAGI. There are 15 residues in the CDR3. V dropped 7 bases and J dropped 12; count of bases not matched to a gene: 15. Per the original methods: Researchers report that nucleated cell counts were estimated from reference gene primer amplification. Clones were read by immunoSEQ multiplex PCR, and TCRdb kept only the in-frame ones, dropping some. V, J and clone size derive from that table, while D and trimming were established from the DNA sequence. The repertoire includes tens of thousands of clones, approximately 86% of them detected once, and 1.4% to 1.5% sits in the top ten.

The origin of this receptor is a woman aged 55-69 years with acute or convalescent COVID-19. The chain joins TRBV6-5 to TRBJ1-1, with TRBD1 identical over 12 bases. The sequenced sample was peripheral blood. Here the CDR3 DNA reads TGTGCCAGCAAGGGACTCGGGACAGGGGGCGAAGGGACTTTCTTT. Protein sequence: CASKGLGTGGEGTFF.